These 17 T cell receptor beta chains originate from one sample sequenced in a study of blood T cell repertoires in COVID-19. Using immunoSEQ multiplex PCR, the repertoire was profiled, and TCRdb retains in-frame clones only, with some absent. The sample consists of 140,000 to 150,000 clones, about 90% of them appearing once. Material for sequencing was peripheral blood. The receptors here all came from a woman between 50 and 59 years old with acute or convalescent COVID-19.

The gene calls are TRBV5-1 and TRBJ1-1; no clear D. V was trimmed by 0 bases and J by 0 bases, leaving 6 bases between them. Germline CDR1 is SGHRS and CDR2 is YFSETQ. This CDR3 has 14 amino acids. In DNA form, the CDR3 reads TGCGCCAGCAGCTTGGAGCCCATGAACACTGAAGCTTTCTTT. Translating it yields CASSLEPMNTEAFF.

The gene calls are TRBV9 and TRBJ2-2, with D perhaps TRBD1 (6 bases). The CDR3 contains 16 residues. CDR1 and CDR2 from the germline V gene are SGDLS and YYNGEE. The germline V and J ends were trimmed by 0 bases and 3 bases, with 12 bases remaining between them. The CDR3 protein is CASSVVGGADTGELFF. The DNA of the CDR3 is TGTGCCAGCAGCGTAGTTGGGGGCGCAGACACCGGGGAGCTGTTTTTT.

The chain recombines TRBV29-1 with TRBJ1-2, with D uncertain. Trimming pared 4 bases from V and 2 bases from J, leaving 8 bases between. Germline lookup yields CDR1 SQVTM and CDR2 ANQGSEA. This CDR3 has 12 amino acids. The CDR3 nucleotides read TGCAGCGTTGTAACAGACAACTATGGCTACACCTTC. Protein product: CSVVTDNYGYTF.

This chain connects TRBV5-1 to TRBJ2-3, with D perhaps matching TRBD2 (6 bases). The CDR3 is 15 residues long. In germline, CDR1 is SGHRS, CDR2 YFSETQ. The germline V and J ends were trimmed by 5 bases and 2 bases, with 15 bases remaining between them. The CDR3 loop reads CASSFAGPSTDTQYF. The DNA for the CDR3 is TGCGCCAGCAGTTTTGCGGGGCCCTCCACAGATACGCAGTATTTT. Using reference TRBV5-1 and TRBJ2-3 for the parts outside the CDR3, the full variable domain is KAGVTQTPRYLIKTRGQQVTLSCSPISGHRSVSWYQQTPGQGLQFLFEYFSETQRNKGNFPGRFSGRQFSNSRSEMNVSTLELGDSALYLCASSFAGPSTDTQYFGPGTRLTVL.

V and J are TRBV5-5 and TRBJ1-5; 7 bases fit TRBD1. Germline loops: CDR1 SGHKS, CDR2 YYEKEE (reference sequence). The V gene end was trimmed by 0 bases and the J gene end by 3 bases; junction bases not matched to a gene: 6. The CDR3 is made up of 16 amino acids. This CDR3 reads CASSLEGQRANQPQHF. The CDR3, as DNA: TGTGCCAGCAGCTTGGAGGGACAGAGAGCCAATCAGCCCCAGCATTTT.

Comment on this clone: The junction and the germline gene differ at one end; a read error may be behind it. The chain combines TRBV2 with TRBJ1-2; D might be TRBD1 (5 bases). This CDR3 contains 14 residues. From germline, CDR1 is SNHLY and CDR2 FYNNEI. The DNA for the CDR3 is TGTGCCGGCAGGGCCCGTCAATTCCTCTATGGCTACACCTTC. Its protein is CAGRARQFLYGYTF.

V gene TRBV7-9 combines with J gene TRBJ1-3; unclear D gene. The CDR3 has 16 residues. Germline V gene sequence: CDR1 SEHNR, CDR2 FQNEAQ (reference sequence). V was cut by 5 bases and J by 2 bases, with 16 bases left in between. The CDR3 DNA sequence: TGTGCCAGCAGCCAGGCCCCTGCCACTCCTGGAAACACCATATATTTT. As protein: CASSQAPATPGNTIYF.

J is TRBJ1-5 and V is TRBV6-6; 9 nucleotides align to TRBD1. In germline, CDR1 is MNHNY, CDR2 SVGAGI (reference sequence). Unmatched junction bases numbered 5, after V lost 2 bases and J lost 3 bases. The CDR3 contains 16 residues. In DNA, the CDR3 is TGTGCCAGCAGTTACATAGGGACAGGGTTCAATCAGCCCCAGCATTTT. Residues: CASSYIGTGFNQPQHF.

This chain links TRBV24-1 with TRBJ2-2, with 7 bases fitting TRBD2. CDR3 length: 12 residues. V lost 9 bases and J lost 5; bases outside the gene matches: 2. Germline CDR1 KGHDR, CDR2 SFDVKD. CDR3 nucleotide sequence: TGTGCCACCGGGCGGGAGACCGGGGAGCTGTTTTTT. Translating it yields CATGRETGELFF.

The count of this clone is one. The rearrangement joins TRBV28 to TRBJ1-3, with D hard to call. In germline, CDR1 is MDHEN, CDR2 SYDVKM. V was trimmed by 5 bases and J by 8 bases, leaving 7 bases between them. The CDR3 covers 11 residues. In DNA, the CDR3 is TGTGCCAGCAGTCGCATAGACACCATATATTTT. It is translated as CASSRIDTIYF.

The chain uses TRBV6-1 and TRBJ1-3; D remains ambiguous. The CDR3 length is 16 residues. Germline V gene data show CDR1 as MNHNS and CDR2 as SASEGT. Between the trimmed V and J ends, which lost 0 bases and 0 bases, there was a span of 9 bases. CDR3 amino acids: CASSEAAQSSGNTIYF. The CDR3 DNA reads TGTGCCAGCAGTGAAGCGGCACAGAGCTCTGGAAACACCATATATTTT.

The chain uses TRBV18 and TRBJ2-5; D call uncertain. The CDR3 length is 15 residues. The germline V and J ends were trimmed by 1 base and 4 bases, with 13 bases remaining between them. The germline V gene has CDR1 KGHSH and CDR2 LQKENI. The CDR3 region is CASSPRAPLGETQYF. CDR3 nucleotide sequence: TGTGCCAGCTCACCACGGGCTCCCCTGGGAGAGACCCAGTACTTC.

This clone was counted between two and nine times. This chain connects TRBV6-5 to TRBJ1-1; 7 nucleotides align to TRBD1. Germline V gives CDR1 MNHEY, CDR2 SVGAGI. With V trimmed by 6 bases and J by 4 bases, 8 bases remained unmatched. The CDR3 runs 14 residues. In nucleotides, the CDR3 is TGTGCCAGCAGCCCAACAGGGGCCACCACTGAAGCTTTCTTT. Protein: CASSPTGATTEAFF.

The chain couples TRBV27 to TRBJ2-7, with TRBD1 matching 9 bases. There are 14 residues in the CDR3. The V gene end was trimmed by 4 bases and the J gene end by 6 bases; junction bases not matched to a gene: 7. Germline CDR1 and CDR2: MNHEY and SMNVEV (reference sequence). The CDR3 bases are TGTGCCAGCAGTTCCGGGACAGGGATCCGCGAGCAGTACTTC. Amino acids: CASSSGTGIREQYF.

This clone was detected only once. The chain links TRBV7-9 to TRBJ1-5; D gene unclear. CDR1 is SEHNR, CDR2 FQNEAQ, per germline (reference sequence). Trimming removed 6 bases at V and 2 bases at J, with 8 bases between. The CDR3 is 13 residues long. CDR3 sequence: CASRSRGNQPQHF. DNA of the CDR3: TGTGCCAGCAGGTCCCGTGGCAATCAGCCCCAGCATTTT.

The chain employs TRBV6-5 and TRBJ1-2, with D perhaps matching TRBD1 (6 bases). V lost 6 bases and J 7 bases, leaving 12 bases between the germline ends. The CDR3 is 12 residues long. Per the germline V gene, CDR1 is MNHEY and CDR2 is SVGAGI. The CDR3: CASRSTGGGYTF. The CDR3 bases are TGTGCCAGCAGGTCGACAGGCGGTGGCTACACCTTC.

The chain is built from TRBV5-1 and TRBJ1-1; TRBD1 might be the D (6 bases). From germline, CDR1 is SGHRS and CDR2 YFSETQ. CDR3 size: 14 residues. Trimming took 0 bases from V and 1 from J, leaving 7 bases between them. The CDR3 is CASSLGQENTEAFF. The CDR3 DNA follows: TGCGCCAGCAGCTTGGGACAGGAGAACACTGAAGCTTTCTTT.